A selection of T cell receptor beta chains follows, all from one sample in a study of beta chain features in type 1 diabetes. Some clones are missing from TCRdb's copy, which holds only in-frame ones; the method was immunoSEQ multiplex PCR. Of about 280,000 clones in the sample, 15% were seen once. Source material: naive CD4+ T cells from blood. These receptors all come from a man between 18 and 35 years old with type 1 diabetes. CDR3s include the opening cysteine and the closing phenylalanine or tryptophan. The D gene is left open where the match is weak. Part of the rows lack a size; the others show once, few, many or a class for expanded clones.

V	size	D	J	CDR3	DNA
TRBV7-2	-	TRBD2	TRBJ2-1	CASSAYSGGSYNEQFF	TGTGCCAGCAGCGCCTACAGCGGGGGATCCTACAATGAGCAGTTCTTC
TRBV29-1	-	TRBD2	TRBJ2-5	CSVTPGTSLQETQYF	TGCAGCGTTACACCTGGGACTAGCTTACAAGAGACCCAGTACTTC
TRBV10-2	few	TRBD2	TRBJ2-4	CASRTARTSENSIQYF	TGCGCCAGCAGAACAGCCCGGACTAGCGAAAATTCCATTCAGTACTTC
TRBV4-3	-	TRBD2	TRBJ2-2	CASSQVAASGMNTGELFF	TGCGCCAGCAGCCAAGTAGCGGCTAGCGGGATGAACACCGGGGAGCTGTTTTTT
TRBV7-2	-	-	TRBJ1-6	CASSLEGRGAPLHF	TGTGCCAGCAGCTTAGAGGGCAGGGGTGCACCCCTCCACTTT
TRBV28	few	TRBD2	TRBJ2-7	CASSTTGGMYEQYF	TGTGCCAGCAGTACTACGGGAGGTATGTACGAGCAGTACTTC
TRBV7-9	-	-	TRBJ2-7	CASSSHLQGHEQYF	TGTGCCAGCAGCTCCCACTTACAGGGACACGAGCAGTACTTC
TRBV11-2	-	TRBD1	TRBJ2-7	CASSLALGQGGEQYF	TGTGCCAGCAGCTTAGCGTTGGGACAGGGGGGCGAGCAGTACTTC
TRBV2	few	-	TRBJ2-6	CANEAGANVLTF	TGTGCCAACGAGGCTGGGGCCAACGTCCTGACTTTC
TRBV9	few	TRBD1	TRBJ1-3	CASSVMTGYGNTIYF	TGTGCCAGCAGCGTAATGACAGGGTACGGAAACACCATATATTTT
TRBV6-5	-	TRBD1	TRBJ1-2	CASSLGQDYGYTF	TGTGCCAGCAGTCTGGGACAGGACTATGGCTACACCTTC